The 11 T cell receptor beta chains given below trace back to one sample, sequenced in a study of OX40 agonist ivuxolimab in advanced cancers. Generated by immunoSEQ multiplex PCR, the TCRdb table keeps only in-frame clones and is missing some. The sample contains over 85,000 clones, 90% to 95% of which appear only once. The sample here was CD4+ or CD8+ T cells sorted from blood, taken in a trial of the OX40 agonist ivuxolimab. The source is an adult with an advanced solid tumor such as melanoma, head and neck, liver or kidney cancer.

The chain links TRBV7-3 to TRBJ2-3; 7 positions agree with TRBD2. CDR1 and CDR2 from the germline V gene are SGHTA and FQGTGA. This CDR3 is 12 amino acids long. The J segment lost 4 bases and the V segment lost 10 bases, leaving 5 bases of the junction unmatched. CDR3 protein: CATTAGSDTQYF. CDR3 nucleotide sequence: TGTGCCACTACAGCGGGGTCAGATACGCAGTATTTT.

CDR3 sequence: CASSLTGLAGDTQYF. Written as DNA, the CDR3 is TGCGCCAGCAGCTTAACCGGACTAGCGGGCGATACGCAGTATTTT. The chain uses TRBV5-1 and TRBJ2-3; 11 bases are shared with TRBD2. CDR1 is SGHRS, CDR2 YFSETQ, per germline. CDR3 length: 15 residues. Germline trimming cut 2 bases from V and 6 bases from J; bases unmatched to any gene: 5.

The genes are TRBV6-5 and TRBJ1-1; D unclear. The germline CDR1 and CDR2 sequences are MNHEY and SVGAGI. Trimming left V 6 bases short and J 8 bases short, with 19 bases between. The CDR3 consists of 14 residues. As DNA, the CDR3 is TGTGCCAGCAGCGCCGCCAGGTTGTTTGGCGAAGCTTTCTTT. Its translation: CASSAARLFGEAFF.

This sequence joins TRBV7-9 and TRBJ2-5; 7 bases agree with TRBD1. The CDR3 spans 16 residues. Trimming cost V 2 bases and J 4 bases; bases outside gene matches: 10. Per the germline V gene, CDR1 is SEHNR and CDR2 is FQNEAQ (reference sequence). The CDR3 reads CASSLTADRALETQYF. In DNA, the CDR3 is TGTGCCAGCAGCTTAACGGCAGACAGGGCTCTAGAGACCCAGTACTTC.

This chain's CDR3 is CSVRRSTDTQYF. Here the CDR3 DNA reads TGCAGCGTTAGAAGGTCCACAGATACGCAGTATTTT. The V and J genes are TRBV29-1 and TRBJ2-3; no reliable D call. Trimming cost V 5 bases and J 2 bases, with 8 bases left between them. CDR3 length: 12 amino acids. Germline CDR1 is SQVTM and CDR2 is ANQGSEA.

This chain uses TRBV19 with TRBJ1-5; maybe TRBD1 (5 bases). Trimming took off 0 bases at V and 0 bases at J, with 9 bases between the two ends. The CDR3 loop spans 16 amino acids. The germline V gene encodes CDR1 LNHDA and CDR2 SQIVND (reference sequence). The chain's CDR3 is CASSIDGGSSNQPQHF. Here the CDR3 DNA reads TGTGCCAGTAGTATAGACGGGGGATCTAGCAATCAGCCCCAGCATTTT. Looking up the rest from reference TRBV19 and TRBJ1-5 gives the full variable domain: DGGITQSPKYLFRKEGQNVTLSCEQNLNHDAMYWYRQDPGQGLRLIYYSQIVNDFQKGDIAEGYSVSREKKESFPLTVTSAQKNPTAFYLCASSIDGGSSNQPQHFGDGTRLSIL.

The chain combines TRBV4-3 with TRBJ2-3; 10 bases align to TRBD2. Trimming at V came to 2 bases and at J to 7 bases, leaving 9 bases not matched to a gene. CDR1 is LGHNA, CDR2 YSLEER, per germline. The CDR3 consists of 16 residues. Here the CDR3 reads CASSQILAGTSNTQYF. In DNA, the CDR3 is TGCGCCAGCAGCCAAATACTAGCGGGAACCTCAAATACGCAGTATTTT.

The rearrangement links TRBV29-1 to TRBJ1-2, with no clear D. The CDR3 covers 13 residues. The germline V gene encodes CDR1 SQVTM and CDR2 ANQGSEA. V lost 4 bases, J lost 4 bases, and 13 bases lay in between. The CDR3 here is CSVATGAGYGYTF. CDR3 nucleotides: TGCAGCGTTGCGACCGGAGCGGGCTATGGCTACACCTTC.

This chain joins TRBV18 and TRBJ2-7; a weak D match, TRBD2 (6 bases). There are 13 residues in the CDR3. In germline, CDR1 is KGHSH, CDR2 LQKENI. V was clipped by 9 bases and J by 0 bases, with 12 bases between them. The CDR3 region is CASISGSSYEQYF. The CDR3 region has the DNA TGTGCCAGTATTAGCGGAAGCTCCTACGAGCAGTACTTC.

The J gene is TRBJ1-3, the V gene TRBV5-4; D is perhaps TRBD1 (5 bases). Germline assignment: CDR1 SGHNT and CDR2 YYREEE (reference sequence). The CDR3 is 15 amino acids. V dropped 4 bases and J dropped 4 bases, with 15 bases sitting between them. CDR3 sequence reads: CASSGEVGQGNTIYF. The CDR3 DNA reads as TGTGCCAGCAGCGGTGAGGTGGGGCAAGGAAACACCATATATTTT.

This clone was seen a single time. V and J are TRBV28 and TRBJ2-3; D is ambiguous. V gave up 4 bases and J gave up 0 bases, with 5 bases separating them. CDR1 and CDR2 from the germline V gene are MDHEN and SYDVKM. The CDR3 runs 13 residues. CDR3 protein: CASSYDSTDTQYF. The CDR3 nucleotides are TGTGCCAGCAGTTACGACAGCACAGATACGCAGTATTTT.